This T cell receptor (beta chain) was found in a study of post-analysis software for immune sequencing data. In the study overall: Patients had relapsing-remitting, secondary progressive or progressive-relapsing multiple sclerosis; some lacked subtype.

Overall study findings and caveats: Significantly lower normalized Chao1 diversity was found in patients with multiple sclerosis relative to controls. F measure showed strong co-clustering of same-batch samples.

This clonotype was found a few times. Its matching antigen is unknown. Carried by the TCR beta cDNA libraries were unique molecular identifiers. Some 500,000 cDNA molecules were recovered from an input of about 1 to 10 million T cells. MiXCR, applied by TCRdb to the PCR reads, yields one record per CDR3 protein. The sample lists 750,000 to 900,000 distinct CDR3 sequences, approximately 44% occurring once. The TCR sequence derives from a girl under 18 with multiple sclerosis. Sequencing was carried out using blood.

In DNA, the CDR3 is TGTGCCATCAGTGAGACGGGATGGGGGGACCATCAGCCCCAGCATTTT. Its protein is CAISETGWGDHQPQHF. V and J are TRBV10-3 and TRBJ1-5; TRBD1 might be the D (5 bases). The V gene lost 2 bases and the J gene lost 5 bases, with 16 bases spanning the gap. CDR3 size: 16 residues. Germline loops: CDR1 ENHRY, CDR2 SYGVKD.